Here is one TCR beta chain with its context. Its antigen has not been determined. Base-call qualities are not available, and no considerably larger clone is one nucleotide away. The data are from a study of OX40 agonist ivuxolimab in advanced cancers. In the study overall: Ivuxolimab was an agonistic, fully human IgG2 monoclonal antibody directed against OX40 (CD134), a costimulatory receptor. Partial responses occurred in three dose-escalation patients: two with cutaneous melanoma and one with hepatocellular carcinoma. The monotherapy dose-escalation portion (N of about 50 patients) of the phase I ivuxolimab trial is reported in the paper. Of the roughly 54 dose-escalation patients, hepatocellular carcinoma was present in around 19, melanoma in around 15, renal cell carcinoma in 9 and head and neck cancer in 9. Patients were allowed to have had prior anti-PD-1, anti-PD-L1 or anti-CTLA-4 therapy, and 30% to 50% of the dose-escalation patients had previously received checkpoint inhibitors. Intravenous ivuxolimab was administered to patients every 2 weeks at six dose levels: 0.01, 0.1, 0.3, 1.5, 3 and 10 mg/kg. A male proportion of roughly 80% and a mean age of approximately 62 years, ranging from roughly 23 to 85, were recorded for the dose-escalation cohort. Peripheral TCRbeta sequencing aimed to test whether ivuxolimab altered TCR sequence diversity and caused clonal T-cell expansion.

From its cysteine to its phenylalanine, the CDR3 spans 17 amino acids. Only CDR3 DNA remains: 51 bases, in frame from the first base. V loses 0 bases, J loses 3 bases, and the germline ends lie 15 bases apart. CDR1 is given as MGHRA and CDR2 as YSYEKL, both from the germline V gene. Patients with autoimmune disease history or receiving systemic immunosuppression were excluded from the trial. Peripheral blood for TCR sequencing was drawn from every dose cohort at baseline, at cycle 4 day 1 and at cycle 7 day 1. The samples were taken from a phase I, first-in-human, multicenter, open-label dose-escalation trial of ivuxolimab. The trial enrolled adults with locally advanced or metastatic head and neck squamous cell, hepatocellular, melanoma or renal cell carcinoma. Before TCR sequencing, CD4+ and CD8+ T cells were separately sorted from peripheral blood. What the work shows at the level of the full study, not this receptor alone: Low levels of normalized T-cell clonal expansion were also seen in some patients who did not respond. At doses of 0.1 to 3.0 mg/kg, clonal expansion of both CD4+ and CD8+ T cells in blood was seen between baseline and week 6. After ivuxolimab, more expanded clones were found on average in CD8+ T cells than in CD4+ T cells. Antigen specificity was not determined for the clonally expanded peripheral T cells. In the 0.1-3.0 mg/kg groups, partial responders had among the lowest normalized peripheral clonal expansion, particularly in CD8+ T cells.

For sequencing of the TCRbeta CDR3 region, genomic DNA was extracted from the sorted cells. TCRbeta CDR3 regions were sequenced using the immunoSEQ Assay. TCRdb carries this immuneACCESS record with in-frame sequences only. Its versions omit some clonotypes, under half of them owing to an unresolved V gene in the studies checked, with the rest unexplained. For this sample there are 70,000 to 95,000 clones; about 90% appear just once. Around 1.1% of the sample lies in the top ten. Here the chain combines TRBV4-1 and TRBJ1-5, with the D segment identity uncertain. The sequences come from CD4+ or CD8+ T cells sorted from blood, collected in a trial of the OX40 agonist ivuxolimab. The sequence derives from an adult with an advanced solid tumor such as melanoma, head and neck, liver or kidney cancer. CDR3 region: CASSQELTELVNQPQHF. The bases are TGCGCCAGCAGCCAAGAATTAACGGAACTCGTCAATCAGCCCCAGCATTTT.